The subject of this entry is one TCR beta chain. What it binds is not known. The sample belongs to a study of cytomegalovirus exposure and HLA in healthy donors. This table comes from immunoSEQ multiplex PCR, and its TCRdb copy is limited to in-frame clones, with some not included. This table has a few hundred thousand clones, 85% to 95% appearing once. Study-wide findings and caveats: Rarity characterized most TCR sequences, yet some public TCRs appeared in many donors. Under in vitro conditions, a few CMV-associated chains were confirmed as specific for CMV antigens. A list of 150 or so TCR beta chains associated with cytomegalovirus was given. Using the classifier, cytomegalovirus status was reportedly diagnosed with high specificity and sensitivity.

Looked up from germline, CDR1 is MGHRA and CDR2 is YSYEKL. The V and J ends lost 1 base and 2 bases, in that order; junction bases with no gene match: 8. The CDR3 covers 16 residues. The material sequenced was PBMCs. The receptor was isolated from a woman aged 18-30 years in good health and CMV-seronegative. The V gene is TRBV4-1, the J gene TRBJ2-7, with TRBD1 matching 7 bases. Written as DNA, the CDR3 is TGCGCCAGCAGCCAAGGCCCAAGGGGGCTCGCCTACGAGCAGTACTTC. It yields the protein CASSQGPRGLAYEQYF.